This TCR beta chain was found in a study of early T cells in non-severe SARS-CoV-2 infection. Study overall: Sequencing of bulk RNA from unsorted whole blood was done, without chain pairing.

Molecules of cDNA were individually given unique molecular identifiers that were attached to them. MiXCR, run by TCRdb on the 5' RACE reads, gives a single entry per CDR3 protein. The sample holds about 60,000 distinct CDR3 sequences, 9.1% seen once. This clonotype appeared many times. From germline, CDR1 is DFQATT and CDR2 SNEGSKA (reference sequence). CDR3 size: 14 residues. The chain couples TRBV20-1 to TRBJ2-3; 8 bases are a match to TRBD1. The sample was whole blood. The source of this sequence is an adult who was a healthcare worker with PCR-confirmed SARS-CoV-2 infection or an uninfected control (not recorded which). CDR3 nucleotide sequence: TGCGCCACCCAGGACAGGGTAGGCACAGATACGCAGTATTTT. It translates to CATQDRVGTDTQYF.